The clone carrying this T cell receptor beta chain was counted a few times. The sample originates from a study of CD8 T cells in ankylosing spondylitis. The CDR3 spans 13 residues. V lost 6 bases and J lost 7, with 10 bases in between. Quantitative barcoded 5'-RACE was used to prepare TCR beta libraries. TCRdb fed the 5' RACE reads into MiXCR, producing one record per CDR3 protein. Among over 20,000 distinct CDR3 sequences listed, about a sixth were seen once. Sequencing was performed on blood. The rearrangement links TRBV12-3 or TRBV12-4 to TRBJ1-6; D not certain. The sequence derives from a male donor with ankylosing spondylitis or in good health (not recorded which). This CDR3 reads CASSLTVNSPLHF. CDR3 sequence (DNA): TGTGCCAGCAGCCTCACAGTGAATTCACCCCTCCACTTT.